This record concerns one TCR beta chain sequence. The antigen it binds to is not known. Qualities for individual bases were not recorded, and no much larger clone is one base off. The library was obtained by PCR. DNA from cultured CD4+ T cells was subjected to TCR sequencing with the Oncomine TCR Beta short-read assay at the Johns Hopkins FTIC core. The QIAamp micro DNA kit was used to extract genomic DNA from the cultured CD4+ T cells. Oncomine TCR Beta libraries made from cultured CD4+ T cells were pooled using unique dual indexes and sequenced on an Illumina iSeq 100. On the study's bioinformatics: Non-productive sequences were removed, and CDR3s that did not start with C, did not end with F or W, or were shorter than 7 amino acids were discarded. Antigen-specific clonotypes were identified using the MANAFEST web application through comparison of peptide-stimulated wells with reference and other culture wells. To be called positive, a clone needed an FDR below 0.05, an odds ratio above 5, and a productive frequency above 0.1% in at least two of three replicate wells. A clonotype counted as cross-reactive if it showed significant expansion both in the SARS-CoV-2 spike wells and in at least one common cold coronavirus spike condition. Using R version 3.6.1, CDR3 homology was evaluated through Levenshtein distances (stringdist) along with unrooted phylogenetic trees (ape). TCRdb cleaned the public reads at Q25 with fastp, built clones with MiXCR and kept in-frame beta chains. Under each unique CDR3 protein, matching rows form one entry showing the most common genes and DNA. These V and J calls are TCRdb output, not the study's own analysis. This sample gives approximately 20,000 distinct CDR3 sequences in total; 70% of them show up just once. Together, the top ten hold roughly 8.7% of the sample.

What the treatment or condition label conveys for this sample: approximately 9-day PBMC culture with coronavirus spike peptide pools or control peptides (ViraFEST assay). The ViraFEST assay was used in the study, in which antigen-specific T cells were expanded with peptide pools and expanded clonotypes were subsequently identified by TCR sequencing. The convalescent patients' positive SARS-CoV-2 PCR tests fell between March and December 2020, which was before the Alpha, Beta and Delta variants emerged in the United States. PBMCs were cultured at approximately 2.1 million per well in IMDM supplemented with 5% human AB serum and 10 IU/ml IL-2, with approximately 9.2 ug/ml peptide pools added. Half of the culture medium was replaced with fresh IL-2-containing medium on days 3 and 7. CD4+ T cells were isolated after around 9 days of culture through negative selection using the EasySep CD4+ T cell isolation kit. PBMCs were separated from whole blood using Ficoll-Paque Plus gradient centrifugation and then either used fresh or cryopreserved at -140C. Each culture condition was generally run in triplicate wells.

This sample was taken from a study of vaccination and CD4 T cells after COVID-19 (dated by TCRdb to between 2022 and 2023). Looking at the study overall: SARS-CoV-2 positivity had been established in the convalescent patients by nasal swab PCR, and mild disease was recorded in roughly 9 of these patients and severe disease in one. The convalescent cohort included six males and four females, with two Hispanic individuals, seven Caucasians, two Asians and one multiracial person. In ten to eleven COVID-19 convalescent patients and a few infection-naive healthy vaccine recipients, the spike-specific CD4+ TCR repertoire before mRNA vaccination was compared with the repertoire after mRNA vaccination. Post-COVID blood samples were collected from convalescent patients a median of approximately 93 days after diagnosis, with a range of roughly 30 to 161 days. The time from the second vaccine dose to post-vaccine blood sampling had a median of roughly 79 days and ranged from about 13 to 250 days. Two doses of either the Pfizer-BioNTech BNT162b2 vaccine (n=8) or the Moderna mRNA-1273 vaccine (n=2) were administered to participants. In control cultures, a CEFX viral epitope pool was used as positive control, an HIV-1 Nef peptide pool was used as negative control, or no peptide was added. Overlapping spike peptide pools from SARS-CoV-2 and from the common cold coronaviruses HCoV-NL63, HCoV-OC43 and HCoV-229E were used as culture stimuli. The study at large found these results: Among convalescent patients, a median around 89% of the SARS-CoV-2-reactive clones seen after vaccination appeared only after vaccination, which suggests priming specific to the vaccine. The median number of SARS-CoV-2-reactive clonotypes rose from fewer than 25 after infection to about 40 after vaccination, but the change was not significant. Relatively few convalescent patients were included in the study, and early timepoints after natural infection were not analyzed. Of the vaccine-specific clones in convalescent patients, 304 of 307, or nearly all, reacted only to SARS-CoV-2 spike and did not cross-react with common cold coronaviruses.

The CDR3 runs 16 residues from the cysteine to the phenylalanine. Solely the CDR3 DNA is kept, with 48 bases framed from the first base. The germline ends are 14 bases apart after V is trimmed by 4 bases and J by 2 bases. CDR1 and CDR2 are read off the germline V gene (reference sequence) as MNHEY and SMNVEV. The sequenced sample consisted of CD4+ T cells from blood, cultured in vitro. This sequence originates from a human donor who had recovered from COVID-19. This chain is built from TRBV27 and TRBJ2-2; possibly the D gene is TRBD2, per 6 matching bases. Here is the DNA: TGTGCCAGCAGTTCACCGACTAGAAGTAACACCGGGGAGCTGTTTTTT. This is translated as CASSSPTRSNTGELFF.